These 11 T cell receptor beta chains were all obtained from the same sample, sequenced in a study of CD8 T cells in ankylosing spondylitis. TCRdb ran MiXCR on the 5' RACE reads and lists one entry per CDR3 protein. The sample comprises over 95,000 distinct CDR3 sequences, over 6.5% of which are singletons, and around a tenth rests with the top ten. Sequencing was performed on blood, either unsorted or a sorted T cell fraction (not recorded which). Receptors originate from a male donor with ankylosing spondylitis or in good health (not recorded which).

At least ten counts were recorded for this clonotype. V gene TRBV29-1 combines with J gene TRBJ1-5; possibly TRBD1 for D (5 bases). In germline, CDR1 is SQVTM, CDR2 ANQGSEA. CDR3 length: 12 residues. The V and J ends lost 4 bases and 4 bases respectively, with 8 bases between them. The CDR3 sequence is CSVGEGNQPQHF. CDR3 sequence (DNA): TGCAGCGTTGGCGAGGGGAATCAGCCCCAGCATTTT.

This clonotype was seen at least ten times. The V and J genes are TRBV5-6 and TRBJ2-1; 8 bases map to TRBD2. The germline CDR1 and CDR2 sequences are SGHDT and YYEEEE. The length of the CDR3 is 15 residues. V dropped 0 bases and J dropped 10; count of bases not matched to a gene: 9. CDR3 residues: CASSLETSEAAEQFF. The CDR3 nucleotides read TGTGCCAGCAGCTTGGAGACTAGCGAGGCCGCGGAGCAGTTCTTC.

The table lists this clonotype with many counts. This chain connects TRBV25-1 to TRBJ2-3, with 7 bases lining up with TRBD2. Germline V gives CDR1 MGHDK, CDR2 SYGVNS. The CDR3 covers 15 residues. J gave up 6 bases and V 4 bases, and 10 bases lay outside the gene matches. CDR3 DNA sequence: TGTGCCAGCAGTGGGGGACTAAAGAGAGGGGATACGCAGTATTTT. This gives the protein CASSGGLKRGDTQYF.

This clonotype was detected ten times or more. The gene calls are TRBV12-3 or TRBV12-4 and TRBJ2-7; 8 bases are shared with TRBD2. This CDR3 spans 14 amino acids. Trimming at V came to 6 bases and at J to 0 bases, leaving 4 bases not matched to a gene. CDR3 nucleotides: TGTGCCAGCAGAACTAGCGGAGGCTCCTACGAGCAGTACTTC. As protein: CASRTSGGSYEQYF.

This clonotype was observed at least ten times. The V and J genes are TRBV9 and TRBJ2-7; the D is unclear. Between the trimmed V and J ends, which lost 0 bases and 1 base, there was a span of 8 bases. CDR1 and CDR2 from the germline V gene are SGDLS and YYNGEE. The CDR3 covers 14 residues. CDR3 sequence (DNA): TGTGCCAGCAGCGTAGAGGGCCGATCCTACGAGCAGTACTTC. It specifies CASSVEGRSYEQYF.

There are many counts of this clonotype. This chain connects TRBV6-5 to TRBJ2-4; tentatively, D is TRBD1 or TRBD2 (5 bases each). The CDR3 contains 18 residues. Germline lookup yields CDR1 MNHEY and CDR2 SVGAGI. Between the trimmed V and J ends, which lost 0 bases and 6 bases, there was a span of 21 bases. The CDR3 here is CASSYSIPTGTLRNIQYF. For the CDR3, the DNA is TGTGCCAGCAGTTACTCGATTCCCACCGGGACGTTGAGAAACATTCAGTACTTC.

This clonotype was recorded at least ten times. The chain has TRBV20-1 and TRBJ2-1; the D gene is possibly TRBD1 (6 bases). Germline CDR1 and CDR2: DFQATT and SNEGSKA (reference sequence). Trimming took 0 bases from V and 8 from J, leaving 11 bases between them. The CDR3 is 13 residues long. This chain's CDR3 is CSARDQGSYEQFF. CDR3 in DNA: TGCAGTGCTAGAGATCAGGGGAGCTATGAGCAGTTCTTC.

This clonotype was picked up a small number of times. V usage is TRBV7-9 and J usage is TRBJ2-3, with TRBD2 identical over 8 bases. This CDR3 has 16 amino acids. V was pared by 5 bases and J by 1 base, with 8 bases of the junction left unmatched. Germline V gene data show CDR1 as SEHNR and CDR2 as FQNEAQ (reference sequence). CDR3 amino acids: CASSLLRGAGTDTQYF. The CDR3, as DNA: TGTGCCAGCAGCCTACTGCGGGGGGCTGGCACAGATACGCAGTATTTT.

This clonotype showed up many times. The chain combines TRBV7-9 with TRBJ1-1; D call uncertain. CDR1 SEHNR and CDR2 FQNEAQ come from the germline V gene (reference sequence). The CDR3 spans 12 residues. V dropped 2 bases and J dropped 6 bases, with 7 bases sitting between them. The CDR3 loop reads CASSLRIPEAFF. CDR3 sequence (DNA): TGTGCCAGCAGCTTACGGATCCCTGAAGCTTTCTTT. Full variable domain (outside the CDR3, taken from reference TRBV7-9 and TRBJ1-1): DTGVSQNPRHKITKRGQNVTFRCDPISEHNRLYWYRQTLGQGPEFLTYFQNEAQLEKSRLLSDRFSAERPKGSFSTLEIQRTEQGDSAMYLCASSLRIPEAFFGQGTRLTVV.

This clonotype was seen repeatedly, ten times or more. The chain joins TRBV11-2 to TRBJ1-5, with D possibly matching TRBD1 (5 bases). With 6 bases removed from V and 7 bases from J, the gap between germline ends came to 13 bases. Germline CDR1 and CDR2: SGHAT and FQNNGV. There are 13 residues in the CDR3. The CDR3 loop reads CASSQGARQPQHF. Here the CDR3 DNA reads TGTGCCAGCAGTCAAGGGGCGCGACAGCCCCAGCATTTT.

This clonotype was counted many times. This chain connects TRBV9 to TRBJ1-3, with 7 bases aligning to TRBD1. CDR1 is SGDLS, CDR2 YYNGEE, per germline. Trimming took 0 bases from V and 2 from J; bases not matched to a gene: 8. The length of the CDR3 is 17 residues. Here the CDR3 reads CASSVATQGEAGNTIYF. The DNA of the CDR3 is TGTGCCAGCAGCGTAGCTACGCAGGGGGAGGCTGGAAACACCATATATTTT.